The 24 T cell receptor beta chains reported below all come from one sample, sequenced in a study of T cell repertoires in cytomegalovirus infection. TCRdb recomputed calls from the reads with MiXCR, one row per CDR3 protein. Of about 260,000 distinct CDR3 sequences in the sample, 12% to 15% were seen once. Sequencing input: PBMCs. The origin of the receptors is a human donor in good health (CMV status not recorded). Some clones in this sample may be carry-over from other donors' samples.

This chain connects TRBV6-5 to TRBJ2-7; 11 bases map to TRBD2. The CDR3 spans 17 residues. V dropped 0 bases and J dropped 3; count of bases not matched to a gene: 7. Germline V gene data show CDR1 as MNHEY and CDR2 as SVGAGI. CDR3 region: CASSYSPTSGRIYEQYF. CDR3 in DNA: TGTGCCAGCAGTTACTCCCCAACTAGCGGGAGAATCTACGAGCAGTACTTC.

The chain's CDR3 is CASSLLSDSGANVLTF. Written as DNA, the CDR3 is TGTGCCAGCAGTTTACTCTCCGACTCTGGGGCCAACGTCCTGACTTTC. This rearrangement joins TRBV27 to TRBJ2-6; the D is unclear. Germline V gene lookup returns CDR1 MNHEY and CDR2 SMNVEV (reference sequence). V was cut by 2 bases and J by 0 bases, with 8 bases left in between. The CDR3 is 16 amino acids.

The rearrangement joins TRBV29-1 to TRBJ1-1, with TRBD1 as a possible D gene (5 bases). This CDR3 contains 13 residues. Germline CDR1 reads SQVTM; CDR2 reads ANQGSEA. V was trimmed by 6 bases and J by 7 bases, leaving 18 bases between them. The CDR3 loop reads CSVHRGVGNEAFF. The CDR3 DNA reads TGCAGCGTCCACCGAGGGGTTGGAAATGAAGCTTTCTTT.

This clonotype was observed a handful of times. The chain uses TRBV29-1 and TRBJ2-5; TRBD1 aligns across 9 bases. The V gene's germline CDR1 is SQVTM and CDR2 ANQGSEA. The junction had 23 bases not matched to a gene; V was cut back by 7 bases and J by 5 bases. The CDR3 has 18 amino acids. In DNA, the CDR3 is TGCAGCGCGGACGGGGGCAGGGAAACAGGGGGCGCATGGGAGACCCAGTACTTC. It is translated as CSADGGRETGGAWETQYF.

This clonotype was recorded a few times. This chain joins TRBV7-9 and TRBJ2-7; possible D gene TRBD1, 5 bases. The germline V gene encodes CDR1 SEHNR and CDR2 FQNEAQ (reference sequence). V lost 5 bases to trimming and J lost 2 bases, with 10 bases between them. This CDR3 comprises 13 residues. CDR3 bases: TGTGCCAGCAGCCCGGACACAACCTACGAGCAGTACTTC. It encodes CASSPDTTYEQYF.

The sample holds many counts of this clonotype. The genes are TRBV14 and TRBJ1-2; D is ambiguous. Germline V gene lookup returns CDR1 SGHDN and CDR2 FVKESK. The V end was cut by 0 bases, the J end by 4 bases, with 12 bases between. There are 15 residues in the CDR3. DNA of the CDR3: TGTGCCAGCAGCCAAGATCTCGGCGCCGGCTATGGCTACACCTTC. Translation gives CASSQDLGAGYGYTF.

This sequence joins TRBV29-1 and TRBJ2-7; no firm D call. This CDR3 comprises 11 residues. V lost 4 bases and J lost 3, with 7 bases in between. Per germline, CDR1 SQVTM and CDR2 ANQGSEA. The DNA for the CDR3 is TGCAGCGTTGTGACCGGCTACGAGCAGTACTTC. Protein: CSVVTGYEQYF.

This clonotype came up many times. The V gene is TRBV4-2, the J gene TRBJ1-1, with TRBD1 matching over 11 bases. This CDR3 is built from 15 residues. Germline CDR1 reads LGHNA; CDR2 reads YNFKEQ. V dropped 4 bases and J dropped 3; count of bases not matched to a gene: 4. CDR3 DNA sequence: TGTGCCAGCAGCCCCGGACAGGGGGCCTACACTGAAGCTTTCTTT. Its protein product is CASSPGQGAYTEAFF.

The chain carries TRBV7-9 and TRBJ2-1; weak D call: TRBD2 (5 bases). This CDR3 has 17 amino acids. Germline V gene lookup returns CDR1 SEHNR and CDR2 FQNEAQ (reference sequence). V shed 4 bases and J shed 0 bases, with 16 bases lying between them. The CDR3 bases are TGTGCCAGCAGCTCCAACCCGTGGGAGAGCTCCTACAATGAGCAGTTCTTC. Its translation is CASSSNPWESSYNEQFF. The full variable domain, in which reference TRBV7-9 and TRBJ2-1 provide the parts outside the CDR3, is DTGVSQNPRHKITKRGQNVTFRCDPISEHNRLYWYRQTLGQGPEFLTYFQNEAQLEKSRLLSDRFSAERPKGSFSTLEIQRTEQGDSAMYLCASSSNPWESSYNEQFFGPGTRLTVL.

In this sample, this clonotype turned up a few times. This chain joins TRBV7-2 and TRBJ1-2; D not certain. This CDR3 comprises 15 residues. Between the trimmed V and J ends, which lost 3 bases and 8 bases, there was a span of 19 bases. The V gene's germline CDR1 is SGHTA and CDR2 FQGNSA. Here the CDR3 DNA reads TGTGCCAGCAGCTTTCCCCCGGGCCAAGCGGCCGGCTACACCTTC. Amino acid sequence: CASSFPPGQAAGYTF. Together with reference TRBV7-2 and TRBJ1-2, the CDR3 gives the full variable domain: GAGVSQSPSNKVTEKGKDVELRCDPISGHTALYWYRQSLGQGLEFLIYFQGNSAPDKSGLPSDRFSAERTGGSVSTLTIQRTQQEDSAVYLCASSFPPGQAAGYTFGSGTRLTVV.

The table lists this clonotype with many counts. The rearrangement links TRBV25-1 to TRBJ2-2; TRBD1 aligns across 9 bases. CDR1 MGHDK and CDR2 SYGVNS come from the germline V gene. The CDR3 is made up of 16 amino acids. The J segment lost 2 bases and the V segment lost 6 bases, leaving 7 bases of the junction unmatched. The chain's CDR3 is CASSPDRGGNTGELFF. DNA for the CDR3: TGTGCCAGCAGCCCCGACAGGGGGGGTAACACCGGGGAGCTGTTTTTT.

The gene calls are TRBV5-1 and TRBJ1-1, with D unresolved. The CDR3 spans 15 residues. CDR1 is SGHRS and CDR2 is YFSETQ in the germline V gene. Trimming stripped 0 bases from V and 0 bases from J, with 9 bases between. CDR3 loop: CASSLAGTMNTEAFF. The CDR3 DNA sequence: TGCGCCAGCAGCTTGGCGGGCACAATGAACACTGAAGCTTTCTTT.

The DNA for the CDR3 is TGTGCCACCAGTGACCCCCGAACAAACAATGAGCAGTTCTTC. Protein: CATSDPRTNNEQFF. The V gene is TRBV24-1, the J gene TRBJ2-1; D ambiguous. The V end lost 4 bases, the J end lost 5 bases, and 11 bases lay between the germline ends. This CDR3 comprises 14 residues. Germline V gene sequence: CDR1 KGHDR, CDR2 SFDVKD.

The V gene is TRBV29-1, the J gene TRBJ2-3; 9 bases map to TRBD2. V was clipped by 6 bases and J by 4 bases; unmatched bases: 8. CDR1 SQVTM and CDR2 ANQGSEA come from the germline V gene. There are 14 residues in the CDR3. Written as DNA, the CDR3 is TGCAGCGTGGCGACTAGCGGCGCATCAGATACGCAGTATTTT. It codes for CSVATSGASDTQYF.

The table lists this clonotype with a few counts. The chain combines TRBV27 with TRBJ2-1; 10 bases map to TRBD1. The J segment lost 6 bases and the V segment lost 5 bases, leaving 10 bases of the junction unmatched. CDR3 length: 16 amino acids. Germline V gene sequence: CDR1 MNHEY, CDR2 SMNVEV (reference sequence). The CDR3 DNA follows: TGTGCCAGCAGTAAAACGGGACAGGGGTTCCGCAATGAGCAGTTCTTC. Its protein is CASSKTGQGFRNEQFF.

This clonotype was counted at least ten times. The genes are TRBV28 and TRBJ2-1, with D perhaps TRBD2 (5 bases). This CDR3 is 15 amino acids long. Between the trimmed V and J ends, which lost 4 bases and 3 bases, there was a span of 13 bases. Germline CDR1 is MDHEN and CDR2 is SYDVKM. The CDR3 DNA reads as TGTGCCAGCAGTTATCGCCGACGGGACTACAATGAGCAGTTCTTC. This codes for CASSYRRRDYNEQFF. The full variable domain, rest sourced from reference TRBV28 and TRBJ2-1, is DVKVTQSSRYLVKRTGEKVFLECVQDMDHENMFWYRQDPGLGLRLIYFSYDVKMKEKGDIPEGYSVSREKKERFSLILESASTNQTSMYLCASSYRRRDYNEQFFGPGTRLTVL.

This clonotype has just a few counts. The genes are TRBV13 and TRBJ2-7; TRBD1 matches at 8 bases. The CDR3 spans 17 residues. Germline trimming cut 0 bases from V and 2 bases from J; bases unmatched to any gene: 9. Germline V CDR1 and CDR2: PRHDT, FYEKMQ (reference sequence). The CDR3 sequence is CASSLGYPGQVTYEQYF. The CDR3 nucleotides read TGTGCCAGCAGCTTAGGATACCCGGGACAGGTTACCTACGAGCAGTACTTC.

The chain couples TRBV5-1 to TRBJ1-5, with a possible D match to TRBD1 (5 bases). Germline V gene data show CDR1 as SGHRS and CDR2 as YFSETQ. The CDR3 runs to 14 residues. V lost 0 bases and J 7 bases, leaving 11 bases between the germline ends. The CDR3 DNA sequence: TGCGCCAGCAGCTTGGATGGGGGGGAACAGCCCCAGCATTTT. As protein: CASSLDGGEQPQHF.

This chain connects TRBV20-1 to TRBJ1-5; tentatively, D is TRBD1 (5 bases). Germline V lookup: CDR1 DFQATT, CDR2 SNEGSKA (reference sequence). The CDR3 covers 14 residues. V lost 6 bases and J 4 bases, leaving 16 bases between the germline ends. The CDR3 bases are TGCAGTGCCGAAGAGAGGGGCGGGAATCAGCCCCAGCATTTT. This translates into CSAEERGGNQPQHF.

The chain recombines TRBV20-1 with TRBJ2-5; weak D call: TRBD2 (6 bases). Germline CDR1 and CDR2: DFQATT and SNEGSKA (reference sequence). The CDR3 length is 12 residues. V lost 4 bases, J lost 3 bases, and 9 bases lay in between. CDR3 sequence reads: CSATDYEETQYF. CDR3 in DNA: TGCAGTGCTACGGACTATGAAGAGACCCAGTACTTC.

The V and J genes are TRBV6-2 or TRBV6-3 and TRBJ2-5, with 9 bases aligning to TRBD2. Per the germline V gene, CDR1 is MNHEY and CDR2 is SVGEGT. V dropped 6 bases and J dropped 10; count of bases not matched to a gene: 3. The CDR3 totals 11 residues. CDR3 coding DNA: TGTGCCAGCAGCCATAGCGGGGGCCAGTACTTC. Amino acids: CASSHSGGQYF.

The chain carries TRBV5-8 and TRBJ2-5; 7 positions match TRBD1. V was pared by 0 bases and J by 2 bases, with 7 bases of the junction left unmatched. Germline V CDR1 and CDR2: SGHTS, YDEGEE. The CDR3 is made up of 16 amino acids. CDR3 DNA sequence: TGTGCCAGCAGCTTGGGGAGGTCGGGACAGCAAGAGACCCAGTACTTC. Its protein is CASSLGRSGQQETQYF.

This clonotype was recorded at least ten times. This sequence joins TRBV19 and TRBJ2-5, with TRBD2 matching over 13 bases. V lost 6 bases and J lost 9; bases outside the gene matches: 13. The CDR3 is made up of 16 amino acids. Germline CDR1 and CDR2: LNHDA and SQIVND (reference sequence). The CDR3 protein is CASRDPGLAGQGSQYF. CDR3 DNA: TGTGCCAGTAGAGACCCGGGACTAGCGGGGCAGGGATCCCAGTACTTC.

The chain is built from TRBV4-3 and TRBJ2-5; TRBD2 aligns across 8 bases. CDR3 length: 17 amino acids. Trimming took 2 bases from V and 5 from J; bases not matched to a gene: 13. Germline values: CDR1 LGHNA, CDR2 YSLEER. CDR3 residues: CASSQSLPGRAHETQYF. In nucleotides, the CDR3 is TGCGCCAGCAGCCAATCCCTCCCCGGGAGGGCACACGAGACCCAGTACTTC.